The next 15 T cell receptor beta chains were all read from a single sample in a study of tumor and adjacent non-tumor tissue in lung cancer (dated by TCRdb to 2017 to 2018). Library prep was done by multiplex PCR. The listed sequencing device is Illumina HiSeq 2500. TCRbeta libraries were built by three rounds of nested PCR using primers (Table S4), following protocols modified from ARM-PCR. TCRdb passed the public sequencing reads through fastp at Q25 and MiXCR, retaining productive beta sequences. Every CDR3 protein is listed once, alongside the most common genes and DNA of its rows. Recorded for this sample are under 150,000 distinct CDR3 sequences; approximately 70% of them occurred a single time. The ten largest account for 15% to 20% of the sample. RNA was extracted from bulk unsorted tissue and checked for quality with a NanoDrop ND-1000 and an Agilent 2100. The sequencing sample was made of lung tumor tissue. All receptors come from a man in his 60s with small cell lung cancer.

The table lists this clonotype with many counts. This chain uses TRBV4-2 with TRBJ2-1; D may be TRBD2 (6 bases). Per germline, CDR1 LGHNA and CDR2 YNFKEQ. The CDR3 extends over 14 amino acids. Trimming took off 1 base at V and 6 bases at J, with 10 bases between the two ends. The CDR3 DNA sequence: TGTGCCAGCAGCCAAGGACTAGAGGCCAATGAGCAGTTCTTC. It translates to CASSQGLEANEQFF.

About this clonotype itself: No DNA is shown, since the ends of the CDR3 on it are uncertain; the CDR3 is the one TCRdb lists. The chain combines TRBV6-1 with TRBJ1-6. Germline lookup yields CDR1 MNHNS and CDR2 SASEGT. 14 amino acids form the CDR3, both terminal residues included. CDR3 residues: CASNEVGFGSPPHF.

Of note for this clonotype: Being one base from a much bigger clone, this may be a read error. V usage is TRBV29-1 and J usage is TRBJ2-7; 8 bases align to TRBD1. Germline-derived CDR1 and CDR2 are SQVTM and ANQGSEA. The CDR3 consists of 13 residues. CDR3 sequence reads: CIVGTGPGIEQYF. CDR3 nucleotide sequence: TGCATCGTTGGGACAGGACCGGGAATCGAGCAGTACTTC.

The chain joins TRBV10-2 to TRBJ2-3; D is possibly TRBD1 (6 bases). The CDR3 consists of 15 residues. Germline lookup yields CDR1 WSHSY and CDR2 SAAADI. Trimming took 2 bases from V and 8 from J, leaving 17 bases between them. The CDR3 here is CASSEVRTASVTQYF. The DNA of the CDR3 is TGCGCCAGCAGTGAGGTTAGGACAGCTTCGGTTACGCAGTATTTT.

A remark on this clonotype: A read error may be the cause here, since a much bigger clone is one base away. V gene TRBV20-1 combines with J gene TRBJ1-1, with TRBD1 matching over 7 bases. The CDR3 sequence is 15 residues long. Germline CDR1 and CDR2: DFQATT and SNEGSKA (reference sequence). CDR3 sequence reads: CTARAATGFSTEAFF. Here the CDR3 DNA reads TGCACTGCTAGAGCCGCGACAGGGTTCAGCACTGAAGCTTTCTTT.

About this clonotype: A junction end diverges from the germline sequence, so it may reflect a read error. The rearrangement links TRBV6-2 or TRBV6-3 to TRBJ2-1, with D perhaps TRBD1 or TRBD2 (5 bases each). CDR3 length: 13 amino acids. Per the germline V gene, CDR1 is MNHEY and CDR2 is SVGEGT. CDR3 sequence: CASNGGLSNERFF. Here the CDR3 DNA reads TGTGCCAGCAATGGGGGATTAAGTAATGAGCGGTTCTTC.

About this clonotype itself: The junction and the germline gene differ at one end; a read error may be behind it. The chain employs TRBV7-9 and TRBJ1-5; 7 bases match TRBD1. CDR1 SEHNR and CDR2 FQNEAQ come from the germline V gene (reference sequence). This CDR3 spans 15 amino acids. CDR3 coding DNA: TGTGCCAGCGGCTTCGGAACAGGGGAAATTCAGCCCCAGCATTTT. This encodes CASGFGTGEIQPQHF.

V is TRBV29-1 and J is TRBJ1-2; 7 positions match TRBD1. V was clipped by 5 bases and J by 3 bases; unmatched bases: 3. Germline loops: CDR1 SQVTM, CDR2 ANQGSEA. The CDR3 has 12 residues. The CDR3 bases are TGCAGCGTTTTTCAGGGGGACTATGGCTACACCTTC. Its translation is CSVFQGDYGYTF.

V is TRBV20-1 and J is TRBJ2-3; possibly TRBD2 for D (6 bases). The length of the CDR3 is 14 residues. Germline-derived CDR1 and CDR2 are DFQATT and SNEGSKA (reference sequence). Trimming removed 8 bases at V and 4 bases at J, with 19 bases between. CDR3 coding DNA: TGCAGTACTCTCGGCGGGACTGGGGCAGATACGCAGTATTTT. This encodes CSTLGGTGADTQYF.

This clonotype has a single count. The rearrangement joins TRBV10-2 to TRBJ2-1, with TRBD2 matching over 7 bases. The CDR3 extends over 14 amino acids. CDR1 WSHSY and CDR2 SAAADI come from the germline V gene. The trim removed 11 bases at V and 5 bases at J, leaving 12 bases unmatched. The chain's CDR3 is CAHRTRGIDNEQFF. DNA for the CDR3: TGCGCCCACAGGACTAGGGGTATTGACAATGAGCAGTTCTTC.

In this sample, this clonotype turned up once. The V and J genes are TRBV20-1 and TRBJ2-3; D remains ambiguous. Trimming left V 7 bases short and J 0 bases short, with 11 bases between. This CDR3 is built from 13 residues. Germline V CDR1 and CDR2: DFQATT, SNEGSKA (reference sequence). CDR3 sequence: CSVKGPSTDTQYF. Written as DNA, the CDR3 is TGCAGTGTTAAGGGCCCTAGCACAGATACGCAGTATTTT.

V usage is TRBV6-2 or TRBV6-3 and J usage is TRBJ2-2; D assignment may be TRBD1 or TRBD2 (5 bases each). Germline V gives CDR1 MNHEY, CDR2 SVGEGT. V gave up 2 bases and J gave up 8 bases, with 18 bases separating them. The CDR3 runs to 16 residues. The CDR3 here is CASSYEGPPFGGELFF. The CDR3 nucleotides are TGTGCCAGCAGTTACGAGGGACCTCCCTTCGGGGGGGAGCTGTTTTTT.

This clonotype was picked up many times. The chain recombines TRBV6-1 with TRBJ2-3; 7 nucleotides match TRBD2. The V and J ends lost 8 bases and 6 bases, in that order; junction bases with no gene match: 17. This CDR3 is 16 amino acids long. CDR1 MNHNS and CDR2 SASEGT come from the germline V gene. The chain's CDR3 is CASGRGGLAGADTQYF. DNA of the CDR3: TGTGCCAGCGGGCGGGGCGGTTTGGCGGGAGCGGATACGCAGTATTTT.

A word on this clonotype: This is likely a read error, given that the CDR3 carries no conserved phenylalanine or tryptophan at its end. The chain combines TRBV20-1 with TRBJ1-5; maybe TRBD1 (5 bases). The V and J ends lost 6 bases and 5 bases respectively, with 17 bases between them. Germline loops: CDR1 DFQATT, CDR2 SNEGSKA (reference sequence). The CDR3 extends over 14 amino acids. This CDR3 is CSAARGTQDQPQHI. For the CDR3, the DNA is TGCAGTGCCGCACGCGGGACCCAGGATCAGCCCCAGCATATT.

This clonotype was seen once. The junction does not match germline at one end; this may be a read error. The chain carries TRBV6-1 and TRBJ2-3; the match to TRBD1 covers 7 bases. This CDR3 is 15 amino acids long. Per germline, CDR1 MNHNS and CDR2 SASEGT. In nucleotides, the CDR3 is TGTGCCAGCAGCGAGGGGGCGTATAGCACAGATACGCACAATTTC. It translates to CASSEGAYSTDTHNF.